This is a list of T cell receptor beta chains from one sample in a study of T cell responses to AZD1222 COVID-19 vaccine. Assay used: immunoSEQ multiplex PCR; TCRdb lists only in-frame clones, some missing. The table records over 70,000 clones, roughly 89% of them present only once. The sequences come from peripheral blood, collected 28 days after the second AZD1222 dose. These receptors came from an adult who received the AZD1222 COVID-19 vaccine. Each CDR3 is given with its conserved first and last residue. Fields, in order: V gene, clone size, D gene, J gene, CDR3 DNA, CDR3 protein. A D gene is named only where the DNA matches it firmly. Size is stated for part of the rows, as once, few or many counts, or as a class when the clone is expanded.

V gene: TRBV28; clone size: .; D gene: .; J gene: TRBJ1-2; CDR3 DNA: TGTGCCAGCAGACCCCAGGGGATCCCTAACTATGGCTACACCTTC; CDR3 protein: CASRPQGIPNYGYTF
V gene: TRBV7-8; clone size: .; D gene: .; J gene: TRBJ2-1; CDR3 DNA: TGTGCCAGCAGCTTAGGTCGGTACAATGAGCAGTTCTTC; CDR3 protein: CASSLGRYNEQFF
V gene: TRBV3-1/TRBV3-2; clone size: .; D gene: .; J gene: TRBJ1-3; CDR3 DNA: TGTGCCAGCAGCCAAGATGGGGAAGGGGAGTGCCCCTCTGGAAACACCATATATTTT; CDR3 protein: CASSQDGEGECPSGNTIYF
V gene: TRBV9; clone size: .; D gene: .; J gene: TRBJ2-1; CDR3 DNA: TGTGCCAGCAGCGTAGGACCTCCTTACAATGAGCAGTTCTTC; CDR3 protein: CASSVGPPYNEQFF
V gene: TRBV5-1; clone size: .; D gene: TRBD1; J gene: TRBJ1-6; CDR3 DNA: TGCGCCAGCAGCTTGTCAGGACAGGGTAGGAACTCACCCCTCCACTTT; CDR3 protein: CASSLSGQGRNSPLHF
V gene: TRBV2; clone size: .; D gene: TRBD1; J gene: TRBJ2-7; CDR3 DNA: TGTGCCAGCAGCAGACGCAAGACAGGGAGCTCCTACGAGCAGTACTTC; CDR3 protein: CASSRRKTGSSYEQYF
V gene: TRBV9; clone size: few; D gene: .; J gene: TRBJ2-1; CDR3 DNA: TGTGCCAGCAGCCCCCAGGACACTCTCAATGAGCAGTTCTTC; CDR3 protein: CASSPQDTLNEQFF
V gene: TRBV29-1; clone size: .; D gene: .; J gene: TRBJ2-3; CDR3 DNA: TGCAGCGTTGAAGTGTCCCGCACAGATACGCAGTATTTT; CDR3 protein: CSVEVSRTDTQYF
V gene: TRBV29-1; clone size: .; D gene: TRBD1; J gene: TRBJ1-2; CDR3 DNA: TGCAGCGTTGAAGATTTGACAGGGAAGGGCTATGGCTACACCTTC; CDR3 protein: CSVEDLTGKGYGYTF
V gene: TRBV21-1; clone size: .; D gene: .; J gene: TRBJ2-2; CDR3 DNA: TGTGCCAGCAGCAAAGAGAGTCGACAGGGGACCGGGGAGCTGTTTTTT; CDR3 protein: CASSKESRQGTGELFF
V gene: TRBV5-5; clone size: .; D gene: .; J gene: TRBJ2-4; CDR3 DNA: TGTGCCAGCAGCCCGGCGCCAGGGGGGGTAGCCAAAAACATTCAGTACTTC; CDR3 protein: CASSPAPGGVAKNIQYF